The entry that follows covers one T cell receptor beta chain sequence. The antigen remains undetermined. These data come from a study of T cell responses to AZD1222 COVID-19 vaccine. Study results and caveats: Once two AZD1222 doses were given, Spike-specific TCR breadth and depth went up. Spike was spanned by vaccine-associated CD4 TCRs, with dominance at 160-218 and 743-854.

The protocol was immunoSEQ multiplex PCR, while the TCRdb copy is restricted to in-frame clones and leaves out a portion. The sample includes approximately 130,000 clones, more than 65% seen only once; the top ten take approximately 26%. V shed 4 bases and J shed 1 base, with 8 bases lying between them. CDR3 size: 14 residues. The germline gives CDR1 SGHAT, CDR2 FQNNGV. This TCR derives from an adult who received the AZD1222 COVID-19 vaccine. The genes are TRBV11-2 and TRBJ2-1; no clear D. Sequencing used peripheral blood, obtained 28 days after the second AZD1222 dose. As DNA, the CDR3 is TGTGCCAGCAGCTCTGGCAGTTCCTACAATGAGCAGTTCTTC. Translating it yields CASSSGSSYNEQFF.